The 31 T cell receptor beta chains reported below all come from one sample, sequenced in a study of T-cell memory formation after mild COVID-19. From the 5' RACE reads, TCRdb called clonotypes with MiXCR, one entry per CDR3 protein. The sample shows some 68,000 distinct CDR3 sequences, over 15% of them seen only once. The specimen sequenced was PBMCs or a T cell subset sorted from them (not recorded which). These receptors all stem from an adult woman who had mild COVID-19 (a few samples of this study predate the infection). Cell type and time point are not known.

This clonotype has a handful of counts. The V and J genes are TRBV4-3 and TRBJ1-1; possible D gene TRBD1, 6 bases. The CDR3 spans 17 residues. Looked up from germline, CDR1 is LGHNA and CDR2 is YSLEER. The germline V and J ends were trimmed by 0 bases and 3 bases, with 17 bases remaining between them. The CDR3 sequence is CASSQEGLGGLDTEAFF. The CDR3 nucleotides read TGCGCCAGCAGCCAAGAGGGACTGGGGGGCCTGGACACTGAAGCTTTCTTT.

This clonotype was detected a few times. The genes are TRBV7-9 and TRBJ1-1; D may be TRBD1 (6 bases). The CDR3 runs 17 residues. Germline V gene data show CDR1 as SEHNR and CDR2 as FQNEAQ (reference sequence). V lost 1 base and J 1 base, leaving 16 bases between the germline ends. CDR3 nucleotide sequence: TGTGCCAGCAGCTTAGGACCACAGGGTTTGAAGAACACTGAAGCTTTCTTT. Its translation is CASSLGPQGLKNTEAFF.

The chain joins TRBV15 to TRBJ2-7, with unresolved D. The CDR3 runs 14 residues. V lost 8 bases, J lost 0 bases, and 14 bases lay in between. Germline CDR1 is LNHNV and CDR2 is YYDKDF (reference sequence). In DNA form, the CDR3 reads TGTGCCACCGCCGGCAGCGTCCCCTCCTACGAGCAGTACTTC. It yields the protein CATAGSVPSYEQYF.

The chain is built from TRBV7-2 and TRBJ2-5; 7 nucleotides line up with TRBD2. Germline-derived CDR1 and CDR2 are SGHTA and FQGNSA. V lost 0 bases and J lost 5; bases outside the gene matches: 0. This CDR3 spans 13 amino acids. CDR3 region: CASSLAGGETQYF. The CDR3 nucleotides read TGTGCCAGCAGCTTAGCGGGGGGGGAGACCCAGTACTTC. Using reference TRBV7-2 and TRBJ2-5 for the parts outside the CDR3, the full variable domain is GAGVSQSPSNKVTEKGKDVELRCDPISGHTALYWYRQSLGQGLEFLIYFQGNSAPDKSGLPSDRFSAERTGGSVSTLTIQRTQQEDSAVYLCASSLAGGETQYFGPGTRLLVL.

There are a few counts of this clonotype. The V call is TRBV6-2 or TRBV6-3, the J call TRBJ2-6; D gene unclear. With 8 bases removed from V and 0 bases from J, the gap between germline ends came to 14 bases. This CDR3 region has 16 residues. From germline, CDR1 is MNHEY and CDR2 SVGEGT. The CDR3 loop is CASEAWTFSGANVLTF. In DNA, the CDR3 is TGTGCCAGCGAAGCGTGGACCTTCTCTGGGGCCAACGTCCTGACTTTC.

The chain combines TRBV4-3 with TRBJ2-7; tentatively, D is TRBD2 (6 bases). Per the germline V gene, CDR1 is LGHNA and CDR2 is YSLEER. With 0 bases removed from V and 3 bases from J, the gap between germline ends came to 15 bases. The CDR3 has 16 residues. This chain's CDR3 is CASSQEYRGSDYEQYF. The CDR3, as DNA: TGCGCCAGCAGCCAAGAATATCGGGGGAGCGACTACGAGCAGTACTTC.

The rearrangement links TRBV7-9 to TRBJ2-3, with a weak D call TRBD2 (5 bases). V shed 3 bases and J shed 0 bases, with 10 bases lying between them. The germline gives CDR1 SEHNR, CDR2 FQNEAQ (reference sequence). This CDR3 is 15 amino acids long. The CDR3: CASSLGVSSTDTQYF. In DNA, the CDR3 is TGTGCCAGCAGCTTGGGAGTCTCTAGCACAGATACGCAGTATTTT.

In its sample, this clonotype was seen a few times. J is TRBJ1-2 and V is TRBV13, with 9 bases identical to TRBD1. CDR1 PRHDT and CDR2 FYEKMQ come from the germline V gene (reference sequence). This CDR3 contains 14 residues. The J segment lost 6 bases and the V segment lost 4 bases, leaving 6 bases of the junction unmatched. CDR3 nucleotides: TGTGCCAGCAGCTCGACAGGGGGGTATAATGGCTACACCTTC. This encodes CASSSTGGYNGYTF.

At least ten counts were recorded for this clonotype. This sequence joins TRBV6-4 and TRBJ2-3; 7 bases line up with TRBD1. V was clipped by 0 bases and J by 4 bases; unmatched bases: 1. Germline CDR1 and CDR2: MRHNA and SNTAGT. The CDR3 sequence is 14 residues long. In DNA form, the CDR3 reads TGTGCCAGCAGTGACTCGACAGGGCCAGATACGCAGTATTTT. It codes for CASSDSTGPDTQYF.

This clonotype was recorded at least ten times. V gene TRBV7-9 combines with J gene TRBJ2-3; the match to TRBD1 covers 7 bases. Germline V gene sequence: CDR1 SEHNR, CDR2 FQNEAQ (reference sequence). This CDR3 has 14 amino acids. The V and J ends lost 5 bases and 1 base, in that order; junction bases with no gene match: 3. The CDR3 coding sequence is TGTGCCAGCAGCCCAGGACAGGGCACAGATACGCAGTATTTT. Translation: CASSPGQGTDTQYF. Complete variable domain (other parts from reference TRBV7-9 and TRBJ2-3): DTGVSQNPRHKITKRGQNVTFRCDPISEHNRLYWYRQTLGQGPEFLTYFQNEAQLEKSRLLSDRFSAERPKGSFSTLEIQRTEQGDSAMYLCASSPGQGTDTQYFGPGTRLTVL.

This chain links TRBV7-9 with TRBJ2-3; 7 bases map to TRBD2. The J segment lost 1 base and the V segment lost 2 bases, leaving 0 bases of the junction unmatched. The CDR3 totals 14 residues. The V gene's germline CDR1 is SEHNR and CDR2 FQNEAQ (reference sequence). The CDR3 DNA sequence: TGTGCCAGCAGCTTACGGGGGGGCACAGATACGCAGTATTTT. Translation gives CASSLRGGTDTQYF. Based on the CDR3 plus reference TRBV7-9 and TRBJ2-3, the full variable domain is DTGVSQNPRHKITKRGQNVTFRCDPISEHNRLYWYRQTLGQGPEFLTYFQNEAQLEKSRLLSDRFSAERPKGSFSTLEIQRTEQGDSAMYLCASSLRGGTDTQYFGPGTRLTVL.

The chain joins TRBV25-1 to TRBJ1-1; perhaps TRBD1 as D (6 bases). V shed 7 bases and J shed 4 bases, with 19 bases lying between them. CDR1 is MGHDK, CDR2 SYGVNS, per germline. CDR3 length: 15 residues. CDR3 nucleotide sequence: TGTGCCAGCATCATGACAGGTGTGATGGGCACTGAAGCTTTCTTT. Residues: CASIMTGVMGTEAFF.

V and J are TRBV12-3 or TRBV12-4 and TRBJ2-5, with D unclear. Trimming removed 2 bases at V and 0 bases at J, with 7 bases between. The CDR3 extends over 14 amino acids. CDR3 sequence: CASSLLQNQETQYF. The DNA for the CDR3 is TGTGCCAGCAGTTTATTACAGAACCAAGAGACCCAGTACTTC.

This clonotype was observed a few times. The J gene is TRBJ1-4, the V gene TRBV4-2; weak D call: TRBD1 (5 bases). Germline assignment: CDR1 LGHNA and CDR2 YNFKEQ. The V end lost 3 bases, the J end lost 12 bases, and 8 bases lay between the germline ends. The CDR3 consists of 11 residues. This CDR3 reads CASSQGPQLFF. As DNA, the CDR3 is TGTGCCAGCAGCCAGGGGCCGCAACTGTTTTTT.

This clonotype has a handful of counts. The chain carries TRBV12-3 or TRBV12-4 and TRBJ2-1; D uncertain. Between the trimmed V and J ends, which lost 4 bases and 4 bases, there was a span of 8 bases. This CDR3 spans 13 amino acids. CDR3 sequence (DNA): TGTGCCAGCAGTTCCGGAGCGTACAATGAGCAGTTCTTC. It is translated as CASSSGAYNEQFF.

This clonotype showed up just a few times. The chain uses TRBV4-1 and TRBJ2-7; tentatively, D is TRBD1 or TRBD2 (5 bases each). This CDR3 has 14 residues. Germline CDR1 and CDR2: MGHRA and YSYEKL. V was pared by 0 bases and J by 4 bases, with 10 bases between. This CDR3 is CASSQDLGTYEQYF. The CDR3 DNA follows: TGCGCCAGCAGCCAAGACCTAGGGACGTACGAGCAGTACTTC.

This chain uses TRBV24-1 with TRBJ2-1; D is uncertain. There are 12 residues in the CDR3. Germline V gene data show CDR1 as KGHDR and CDR2 as SFDVKD. The V gene lost 5 bases and the J gene lost 8 bases, with 9 bases spanning the gap. The CDR3 DNA reads TGTGCCACCAGTGGCCTCACGGATGAGCAGTTCTTC. It is translated as CATSGLTDEQFF.

The CDR3 nucleotides are TGTGCCAGCAGCGCCCCTCGGGACGAGGGGTATCACGAGCAGTACTTC. Protein sequence: CASSAPRDEGYHEQYF. V gene TRBV7-9 combines with J gene TRBJ2-7; D could derive from TRBD1 or TRBD2 (5 bases each). Germline CDR1 SEHNR, CDR2 FQNEAQ (reference sequence). The V gene lost 5 bases and the J gene lost 5 bases, with 22 bases spanning the gap. This CDR3 region has 16 residues.

CDR3: CASRPEGAGTEAFF. CDR3 sequence (DNA): TGTGCCAGCAGACCCGAGGGGGCGGGAACTGAAGCTTTCTTT. The chain carries TRBV12-3 or TRBV12-4 and TRBJ1-1, with 7 bases matching TRBD1. V dropped 6 bases and J dropped 5; count of bases not matched to a gene: 9. The CDR3 is 14 amino acids.

The chain recombines TRBV20-1 with TRBJ2-5; a weak D match, TRBD2 (6 bases). The V end lost 5 bases, the J end lost 1 base, and 11 bases lay between the germline ends. The length of the CDR3 is 13 residues. CDR1 is DFQATT, CDR2 SNEGSKA, per germline (reference sequence). CDR3 coding DNA: TGCAGTGCTTTCCAGACTAGCCAAGAGACCCAGTACTTC. Encoded protein: CSAFQTSQETQYF.

The CDR3 nucleotides read TGTGCCAGCAGCTTAGCCCCTGCTCTGGGATATGGCTACACCTTC. Protein sequence: CASSLAPALGYGYTF. V gene TRBV7-8 combines with J gene TRBJ1-2; no definite D call. The germline gives CDR1 SGHVS, CDR2 FQNEAQ. V was pared by 0 bases and J by 5 bases, with 13 bases between. The CDR3 runs to 15 residues.

This clonotype occurred a few times. This sequence joins TRBV7-9 and TRBJ2-7, with D unresolved. Trimming left V 2 bases short and J 2 bases short, with 7 bases between. This CDR3 has 13 residues. CDR1 is SEHNR, CDR2 FQNEAQ, per germline (reference sequence). CDR3 nucleotides: TGTGCCAGCAGCTTAACTAACCCCTACGAGCAGTACTTC. Amino acid sequence: CASSLTNPYEQYF.

The CDR3 region is CASTDISSTEAFF. As DNA, the CDR3 is TGTGCCAGCACTGACATAAGCTCCACTGAAGCTTTCTTT. V is TRBV12-3 or TRBV12-4 and J is TRBJ1-1, with D hard to call. The CDR3 is 13 residues long. V was cut by 7 bases and J by 4 bases, with 13 bases left in between.

This clonotype was seen a handful of times. The J gene is TRBJ2-7, the V gene TRBV5-1, with D possibly matching TRBD2 (5 bases). Trimming cost V 7 bases and J 6 bases, with 20 bases left between them. The CDR3 runs to 14 residues. Germline loops: CDR1 SGHRS, CDR2 YFSETQ. The CDR3 nucleotides are TGCGCCAGCCACCCCGGGGAGTCCACCCTCGAGCAGTACTTC. Encoded protein: CASHPGESTLEQYF.

This clonotype showed up many times. The chain links TRBV29-1 to TRBJ1-1; D gene ambiguous. Germline assignment: CDR1 SQVTM and CDR2 ANQGSEA. CDR3 size: 12 residues. V was trimmed by 5 bases and J by 0 bases, leaving 7 bases between them. CDR3 loop: CSVPEMNTEAFF. The CDR3 DNA sequence: TGCAGCGTTCCTGAGATGAACACTGAAGCTTTCTTT.

The V gene is TRBV29-1, the J gene TRBJ2-1; D assignment may be TRBD1 or TRBD2 (6 bases each). CDR3 size: 17 residues. CDR1 is SQVTM, CDR2 ANQGSEA, per germline. V was pared by 3 bases and J by 0 bases, with 18 bases between. DNA of the CDR3: TGCAGCGTTGAGATGGGGGGCCCCACGAGCTCCTACAATGAGCAGTTCTTC. This sequence encodes CSVEMGGPTSSYNEQFF.

The chain has TRBV7-3 and TRBJ2-1; no reliable D call. This CDR3 has 13 amino acids. CDR1 and CDR2 from the germline V gene are SGHTA and FQGTGA. Trimming shortened V by 4 bases and J by 9 bases, and 13 bases separated the two germline ends. CDR3 DNA sequence: TGTGCCAGCAGCTCTCCCCCTCTGGGTGAGCAGTTCTTC. Translating it yields CASSSPPLGEQFF.

This clonotype was detected only a few times. DNA of the CDR3: TGTGCCAGCAGTTCCGGACTAGCGGGCCGCACAGATACGCAGTATTTT. This encodes CASSSGLAGRTDTQYF. The gene calls are TRBV12-3 or TRBV12-4 and TRBJ2-3; 11 nucleotides line up with TRBD2. V shed 4 bases, J shed 1 base, and the junction held 4 bases outside the gene matches. The CDR3 has 16 residues.

This clonotype was recorded at least ten times. The chain joins TRBV7-9 to TRBJ2-5; D remains ambiguous. Germline V CDR1 and CDR2: SEHNR, FQNEAQ (reference sequence). V lost 8 bases to trimming and J lost 1 base, with 20 bases between them. The CDR3 extends over 16 amino acids. DNA for the CDR3: TGTGCCAGCGACCCCCGCGGAGAAAGAGCCCAAGAGACCCAGTACTTC. Protein: CASDPRGERAQETQYF.

This clonotype has just one count. In nucleotides, the CDR3 is TGCGCCAGCAGCTTGGAGGTGCAGGGGAGGTTCGAGCAGTACTTC. Its translation is CASSLEVQGRFEQYF. The V call is TRBV5-1, the J call TRBJ2-7; D tentatively fits TRBD1 or TRBD2 (6 bases each). CDR3 length: 15 residues. The germline V and J ends were trimmed by 0 bases and 6 bases, with 16 bases remaining between them. The V gene's germline CDR1 is SGHRS and CDR2 YFSETQ.

This clonotype appeared a few times. V gene TRBV12-3 or TRBV12-4 combines with J gene TRBJ2-7; D unresolved. The CDR3 spans 14 residues. Trimming pared 4 bases from V and 0 bases from J, leaving 10 bases between. Written as DNA, the CDR3 is TGTGCCAGCAGTTCCGGGCGGTACTCCTACGAGCAGTACTTC. It specifies CASSSGRYSYEQYF.